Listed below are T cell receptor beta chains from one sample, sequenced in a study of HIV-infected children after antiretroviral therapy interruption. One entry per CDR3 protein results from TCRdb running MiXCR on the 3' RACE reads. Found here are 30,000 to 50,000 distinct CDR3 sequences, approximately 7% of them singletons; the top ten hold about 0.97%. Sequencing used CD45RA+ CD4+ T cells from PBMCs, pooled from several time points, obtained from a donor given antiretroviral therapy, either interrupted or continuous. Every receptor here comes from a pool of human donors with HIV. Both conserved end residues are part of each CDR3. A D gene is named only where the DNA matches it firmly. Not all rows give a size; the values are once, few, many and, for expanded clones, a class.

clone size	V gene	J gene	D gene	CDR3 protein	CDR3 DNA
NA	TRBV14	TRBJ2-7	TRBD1	CASSQDRKGARNEQYF	TGTGCCAGCAGCCAAGATCGTAAGGGGGCTCGCAACGAGCAGTACTTC
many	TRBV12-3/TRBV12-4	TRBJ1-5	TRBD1	CASSLVYTGGPQPQHF	TGTGCCAGCAGTTTAGTTTACACAGGGGGTCCACAGCCCCAGCATTTT
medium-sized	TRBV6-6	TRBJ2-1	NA	CASSPGRAEQFF	TGTGCCAGCAGTCCAGGGAGAGCTGAGCAGTTCTTC
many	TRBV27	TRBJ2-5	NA	CASSSWDRASGTQYF	TGTGCCAGCAGTTCCTGGGACCGTGCTTCGGGGACCCAGTACTTC
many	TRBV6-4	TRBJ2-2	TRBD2	CASSVNGGTTGELFF	TGTGCCAGCAGTGTCAACGGGGGGACCACCGGGGAGCTGTTTTTT
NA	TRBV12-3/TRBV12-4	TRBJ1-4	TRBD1	CASSLGGASNERLFF	TGTGCCAGCAGCTTAGGGGGCGCTTCCAACGAAAGATTATTTTTC
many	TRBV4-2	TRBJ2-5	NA	CASSQDGDNQDTQYF	TGTGCCAGCAGCCAAGATGGGGACAACCAAGACACCCAGTACTTT
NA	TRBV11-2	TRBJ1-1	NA	CASSLDTRRFTEAFF	TGTGCCAGCAGCTTAGATACCCGACGGTTCACTGAAGCTTTCTTT
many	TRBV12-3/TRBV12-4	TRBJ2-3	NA	CASSLFSPITDTQYF	TGTGCCAGCAGTTTATTTAGCCCAATCACAGATACGCAGTATTTT
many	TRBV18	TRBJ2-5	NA	CASSPLAGTIQETQYF	TGTGCCAGCTCACCACTGGCAGGGACCATCCAAGAGACCCAGTACTTC
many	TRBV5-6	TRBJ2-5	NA	CASSPPERWSETQYF	TGTGCCAGCAGCCCCCCGGAGCGCTGGTCGGAGACCCAGTACTTC
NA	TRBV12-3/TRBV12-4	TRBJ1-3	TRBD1	CASSVRWQGAVSGNTIYF	TGTGCCAGCAGTGTGCGATGGCAGGGGGCCGTCTCTGGAAACACCATATATTTT
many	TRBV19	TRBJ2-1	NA	CASTPFIGSTYNEQFF	TGTGCCAGTACCCCGTTCATCGGGAGTACTTACAATGAGCAGTTCTTC
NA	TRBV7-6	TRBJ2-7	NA	CASSTPTMGRNYEQYF	TGTGCCAGCAGCACACCTACTATGGGTCGGAACTACGAGCAGTACTTC
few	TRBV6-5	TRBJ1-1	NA	CASSDGRSNTEVFF	TGTGCCAGCAGTGATGGGAGGTCAAACACAGAAGTCTTCTTT
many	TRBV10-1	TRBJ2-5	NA	CASSETAGETQYF	TGCGCCAGCAGTGAGACGGCAGGGGAGACCCAGTACTTC
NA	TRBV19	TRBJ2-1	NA	CASSIPGGTYNEQFF	TGTGCCAGTAGTATCCCCGGAGGAACATACAATGAGCAGTTCTTC
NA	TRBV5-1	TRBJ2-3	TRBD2	CASSLTPGTKRDTQYF	TGCGCCAGCAGCTTGACACCCGGGACTAAGCGAGATACGCAGTATTTT
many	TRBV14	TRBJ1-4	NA	CASSQGATANEKLFF	TGTGCCAGCAGCCAAGGAGCGACAGCTAATGAAAAACTGTTTTTT
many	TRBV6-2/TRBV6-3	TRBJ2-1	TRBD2	CASTSIGGVNEQFF	TGTGCCAGCACCAGCATCGGGGGGGTGAATGAGCAGTTCTTC
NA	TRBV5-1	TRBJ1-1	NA	CASSLAGQLNTEAFF	TGCGCCAGCAGCTTGGCCGGACAGCTGAACACTGAAGCTTTCTTT
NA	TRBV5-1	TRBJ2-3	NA	CASSHGRKEGADTQYF	TGCGCCAGCAGCCACGGGCGTAAGGAGGGCGCAGATACGCAGTATTTT